This is a list of T cell receptor beta chains from one sample in a study of beta chain features in type 1 diabetes. TCRdb's copy holds only in-frame clones and misses some; the assay was immunoSEQ multiplex PCR. The sample consists of under 300,000 clones, under 20% of them appearing once. Sequencing was performed on naive CD4+ T cells from blood. The origin of the receptors is a man aged 30 to 39 with type 1 diabetes. CDR3s include the opening cysteine and the closing phenylalanine or tryptophan. A row's size may be missing; if present it is once, few, many or a size class.

v_call: TRBV29-1
clone_size: few
cdr3_length: 13
cdr3_aa: CSVLAGGYNEQFF

v_call: TRBV20-1
clone_size: few
cdr3_length: 10
cdr3_aa: CSASGSEQYF

v_call: TRBV29-1
clone_size: few
cdr3_length: 16
cdr3_aa: CSVRGTSGSYTDTQYF

v_call: TRBV27
clone_size: -
cdr3_length: 12
cdr3_aa: CASSSLGQPQHF

v_call: TRBV20-1
clone_size: few
cdr3_length: 11
cdr3_aa: CSALRSDTQYF

v_call: TRBV30
clone_size: few
cdr3_length: 11
cdr3_aa: CATGFNYEQYF

v_call: TRBV5-6
clone_size: few
cdr3_length: 15
cdr3_aa: CASSYLQGSTDTQYF

v_call: TRBV5-1
clone_size: few
cdr3_length: 13
cdr3_aa: CASSSQDAGEQYF

v_call: TRBV9
clone_size: few
cdr3_length: 15
cdr3_aa: CASSVGRTGSYEQYF

v_call: TRBV7-2
clone_size: -
cdr3_length: 15
cdr3_aa: CASSLMVAGDNEQFF

v_call: TRBV5-4
clone_size: few
cdr3_length: 16
cdr3_aa: CASSSKQGSSTDTQYF

v_call: TRBV11-1
clone_size: -
cdr3_length: 17
cdr3_aa: CASSPTPGDRGNYGYTF

v_call: TRBV4-3
clone_size: -
cdr3_length: 15
cdr3_aa: CASSQDWDRGVWKYF

v_call: TRBV21-1
clone_size: -
cdr3_length: 16
cdr3_aa: CASSSGAGGKRNEQYF

v_call: TRBV12-5
clone_size: few
cdr3_length: 18
cdr3_aa: CASGLGTSGSFFQETQYF

v_call: TRBV29-1
clone_size: few
cdr3_length: 13
cdr3_aa: CSGQGGSVYGYTF

v_call: TRBV4-2
clone_size: -
cdr3_length: 14
cdr3_aa: CASSQVRLGGEQFF

v_call: TRBV19
clone_size: few
cdr3_length: 14
cdr3_aa: CASRKTSALNEQFF

v_call: TRBV11-1
clone_size: -
cdr3_length: 16
cdr3_aa: CASSLASAINTGELFF

v_call: TRBV29-1
clone_size: few
cdr3_length: 11
cdr3_aa: CSVTQGIQQYF

v_call: TRBV25-1
clone_size: -
cdr3_length: 16
cdr3_aa: CASSEPGASGTGELFF

v_call: TRBV30
clone_size: -
cdr3_length: 13
cdr3_aa: CAWSVTGGNTIYF

v_call: TRBV7-9
clone_size: few
cdr3_length: 14
cdr3_aa: CASSLVASYNEQFF

v_call: TRBV29-1
clone_size: -
cdr3_length: 15
cdr3_aa: CSVSGQGAKYNEQFF

v_call: TRBV27
clone_size: few
cdr3_length: 14
cdr3_aa: CASSLSGQHNEQFF

v_call: TRBV28
clone_size: few
cdr3_length: 9
cdr3_aa: CASGGEQYF

v_call: TRBV9
clone_size: few
cdr3_length: 16
cdr3_aa: CASSEARESSYNEQFF